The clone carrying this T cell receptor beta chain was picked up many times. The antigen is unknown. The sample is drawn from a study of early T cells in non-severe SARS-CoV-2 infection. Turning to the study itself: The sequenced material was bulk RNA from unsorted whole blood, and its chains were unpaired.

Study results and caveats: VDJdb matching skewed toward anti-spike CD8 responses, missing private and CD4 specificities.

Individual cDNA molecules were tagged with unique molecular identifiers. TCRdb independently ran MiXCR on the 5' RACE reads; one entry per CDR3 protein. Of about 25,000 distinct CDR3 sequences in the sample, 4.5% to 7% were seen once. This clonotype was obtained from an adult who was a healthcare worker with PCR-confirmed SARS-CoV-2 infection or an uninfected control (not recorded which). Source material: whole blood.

CDR3 loop: CASRGLGEQFF. CDR3 nucleotide sequence: TGTGCCAGCAGGGGACTTGGTGAGCAGTTCTTC. V and J are TRBV2 and TRBJ2-1; D is perhaps TRBD2 (6 bases). Deletions cut 6 bases from V and 9 bases from J, with 9 bases between. This CDR3 comprises 11 residues. Germline V gene sequence: CDR1 SNHLY, CDR2 FYNNEI.